This T cell receptor (beta chain) stems from a study of blood T cells in healthy people across ages. Study-level findings and limits: Estimated diversity that came from one million T cells was considered an underestimate.

Donation came from healthy Caucasian individuals in Russia who were aged about 6 to 95. V was clipped by 7 bases and J by 3 bases; unmatched bases: 7. The germline gives CDR1 SEHNR, CDR2 FQNEAQ (reference sequence). The CDR3 is 14 amino acids. A J-beta primer mix and a sample-barcoded 5' primer were used in a second PCR of about 7 to 12 cycles. TCRdb analysed the 5' RACE reads with MiXCR anew, one entry per CDR3 protein. In the table there are around 1,700,000 distinct CDR3 sequences, approximately 28% of which are singletons. In regard to this clonotype: Antigen: not known.

This sequence joins TRBV7-9 and TRBJ1-1, with 8 bases lining up with TRBD1. This TCR was recovered from a woman aged 25 to 39 in good health. The sequencing input was blood. CDR3 DNA sequence: TGTGCCAGCACCCACCCAGGGGGCGACACTGAAGCTTTCTTT. This gives the protein CASTHPGGDTEAFF.